These 12 T cell receptor beta chains were all obtained from the same sample, sequenced in a study of blood T cell repertoires in COVID-19. The assay was immunoSEQ multiplex PCR, and TCRdb's table has in-frame clones only and misses some. This sample has 50,000 to 80,000 clones, with 86% found just once. Sequencing was carried out using peripheral blood. The receptors originated from a man aged 45 to 65 with active COVID-19.

The J gene is TRBJ1-5, the V gene TRBV18; a possible D gene is TRBD1 (6 bases). V gave up 6 bases and J gave up 5 bases, with 14 bases separating them. This CDR3 comprises 14 residues. Per the germline V gene, CDR1 is KGHSH and CDR2 is LQKENI. CDR3 loop: CASSFLGGDQPQHF. For the CDR3, the DNA is TGTGCCAGCTCCTTCTTAGGGGGGGATCAGCCCCAGCATTTT.

The V call is TRBV2, the J call TRBJ1-3; D perhaps matches TRBD1 (6 bases). The germline V and J ends were trimmed by 9 bases and 2 bases, with 8 bases remaining between them. This CDR3 spans 12 amino acids. Per germline, CDR1 SNHLY and CDR2 FYNNEI. The CDR3 loop reads CARSGAGNTIYF. For the CDR3, the DNA is TGTGCCAGGTCAGGGGCTGGAAACACCATATATTTT. Variable domain in full (rest from reference TRBV2 and TRBJ1-3): EPEVTQTPSHQVTQMGQEVILRCVPISNHLYFYWYRQILGQKVEFLVSFYNNEISEKSEIFDDQFSVERPDGSNFTLKIRSTKLEDSAMYFCARSGAGNTIYFGEGSWLTVV.

The CDR3 reads CASSARPAGSSYNEQFF. In nucleotides, the CDR3 is TGTGCCAGCAGCGCAAGGCCAGCGGGGAGCTCCTACAATGAGCAGTTCTTC. V and J are TRBV6-4 and TRBJ2-1, with 7 bases aligning to TRBD2. V dropped 6 bases and J dropped 0; count of bases not matched to a gene: 11. The CDR3 totals 17 residues. Germline assignment: CDR1 MRHNA and CDR2 SNTAGT.

The chain combines TRBV10-2 with TRBJ1-2; 11 bases line up with TRBD1. Germline loops: CDR1 WSHSY, CDR2 SAAADI. The CDR3 spans 15 residues. V trimming: 2 bases; J trimming: 1 base; junction bases outside the gene matches: 0. The CDR3 region is CASSEGTGGNYGYTF. CDR3 bases: TGCGCCAGCAGTGAGGGGACAGGGGGTAACTATGGCTACACCTTC.

V usage is TRBV10-3 and J usage is TRBJ2-7; 7 bases map to TRBD2. The junction had 7 bases not matched to a gene; V was cut back by 10 bases and J by 4 bases. Germline loops: CDR1 ENHRY, CDR2 SYGVKD. The CDR3 totals 12 residues. CDR3 sequence (DNA): TGTGCCACATCTAGCGGACTGTACGAGCAGTACGTC. This gives the protein CATSSGLYEQYV.

In this sample, this clone turned up once. The gene calls are TRBV7-8 and TRBJ2-2; 8 bases agree with TRBD2. Per germline, CDR1 SGHVS and CDR2 FQNEAQ. Trimming at V came to 5 bases and at J to 0 bases, leaving 5 bases not matched to a gene. The CDR3 length is 16 residues. The CDR3 loop reads CASSRRGLANTGELFF. The CDR3 coding sequence is TGTGCCAGCAGCCGTAGGGGACTAGCGAACACCGGGGAGCTGTTTTTT.

The V call is TRBV3-1 (or the pseudogene TRBV3-2), the J call TRBJ1-1; TRBD1 might be the D (5 bases). The CDR3 has 14 residues. The germline V and J ends were trimmed by 5 bases and 5 bases, with 15 bases remaining between them. CDR1 is LGHDT and CDR2 is YNNKEL in the germline V gene (reference sequence). CDR3 loop: CASSFGRGETEAFF. In DNA, the CDR3 is TGTGCCAGCAGCTTCGGACGGGGGGAAACTGAAGCTTTCTTT.

This clone was counted a single time. The chain joins TRBV19 to TRBJ1-5; D is unclear. The germline V gene encodes CDR1 LNHDA and CDR2 SQIVND (reference sequence). This CDR3 has 13 residues. V was cut by 6 bases and J by 1 base, with 7 bases left in between. The CDR3 is CASRRQSNQPQHF. The DNA of the CDR3 is TGTGCCAGTAGGAGACAAAGCAATCAGCCCCAGCATTTT.

The chain is built from TRBV5-1 and TRBJ2-3; 9 nucleotides line up with TRBD1. CDR3 length equals 16 residues. V was clipped by 0 bases and J by 4 bases; unmatched bases: 6. The germline gives CDR1 SGHRS, CDR2 YFSETQ. The CDR3 sequence: CASSLGGTGSSDTQYF. The CDR3 bases are TGCGCCAGCAGCTTGGGGGGGACAGGGAGTTCAGATACGCAGTATTTT.

The chain has TRBV5-1 and TRBJ1-1, with a weak D call TRBD1 (6 bases). Germline lookup yields CDR1 SGHRS and CDR2 YFSETQ. The V and J ends lost 4 bases and 8 bases respectively, with 15 bases between them. This CDR3 region has 13 residues. The CDR3 is CASSEGQGLEAFF. The CDR3 DNA reads TGCGCCAGCAGCGAGGGCCAGGGGTTGGAAGCTTTCTTT.

This clone was found a few times. This chain joins TRBV19 and TRBJ2-3, with 7 bases matching TRBD1. CDR1 is LNHDA and CDR2 is SQIVND in the germline V gene (reference sequence). Trimming cost V 7 bases and J 0 bases; bases outside gene matches: 4. The CDR3 runs 14 residues. The CDR3 sequence: CASNTGVSTDTQYF. The CDR3 DNA reads TGTGCCAGTAACACAGGGGTCAGCACAGATACGCAGTATTTT.

The chain joins TRBV6-5 to TRBJ1-1; D gene unclear. Germline V gene sequence: CDR1 MNHEY, CDR2 SVGAGI. V shed 4 bases and J shed 4 bases, with 13 bases lying between them. The length of the CDR3 is 14 residues. CDR3 sequence: CASSSAGVGTEAFF. In DNA, the CDR3 is TGTGCCAGCAGTTCAGCCGGGGTGGGCACTGAAGCTTTCTTT.